Reported below is one T cell receptor (beta chain). CDR1 SGHDT and CDR2 YYEEEE come from the germline V gene. The CDR3 extends over 15 amino acids. V was clipped by 5 bases and J by 1 base; unmatched bases: 6. These data belong to a study of blood T cell repertoires in COVID-19. Study-wide background: Both acute and convalescent COVID-19 samples were obtained from the United States, Italy and Spain. PBMCs, B-cell-depleted T cells, or T cells provided the cDNA or gDNA that made up the material.

Per the authors' pipeline: Reference gene primer amplification gave nucleated cell count estimates. Clones were sequenced by immunoSEQ multiplex PCR, and TCRdb holds only the in-frame ones, with some missing. V and J calls and clone size are given by that table; D and trimming were obtained from the DNA. Here the sample spans about 180,000 clones, roughly 84% being singletons. The sample comprised peripheral blood. This sequence joins TRBV5-6 and TRBJ2-3, with 8 nucleotides matching TRBD1. The sequence was collected from a woman aged 60-70 years with acute or convalescent COVID-19. CDR3 region: CASSTDRERTDTQYF. Written as DNA, the CDR3 is TGTGCCAGCAGTACGGACAGGGAACGCACAGATACGCAGTATTTT.